The present T cell receptor beta chain was sequenced within a study of identical twins. Unique molecular identifiers were present on cDNA, and template switching added a universal primer site. A single record per CDR3 protein comes from TCRdb applying MiXCR to the 5' RACE reads. The sample has fewer than 250,000 distinct CDR3 sequences; 6% to 8.5% are singletons. Study conclusions and caveats: In cord blood, abundant beta clonotypes had fewer insertions; memory showed no trend. Cross-sectional statistics underpinned the conclusions; the same donors were not followed.

This clonotype was seen many times. Its antigen is unidentified. CDR1 and CDR2 from the germline V gene are SGDLS and YYNGEE. This CDR3 has 12 residues. The V and J ends lost 4 bases and 0 bases respectively, with 3 bases between them. Every one of the donors was a healthy Caucasian. These data also formed part of another study, on yellow fever vaccine responses in identical twins.

The chain carries TRBV9 and TRBJ2-3; D remains ambiguous. The sequence was obtained from a woman aged 18-30 years in good health. Sample: CD8+ T cells sorted from blood. The CDR3 bases are TGTGCCAGCAGCCAAAGCACAGATACGCAGTATTTT. This sequence encodes CASSQSTDTQYF.